Detailed here is one T cell receptor beta chain. The sample is drawn from a study of OX40 agonist ivuxolimab in advanced cancers. As for the study in general: Partial response was recorded in three patients: one hepatocellular carcinoma and two cutaneous melanoma cases.

Trimming at V came to 0 bases and at J to 3 bases, leaving 10 bases not matched to a gene. CDR1 is LGHNA and CDR2 is YNFKEQ in the germline V gene. CDR3 size: 18 residues. Produced via immunoSEQ multiplex PCR; TCRdb's table is partial and in-frame only. The sample lists about 60,000 clones; roughly nine tenths were seen once. The rearrangement uses TRBV4-2 and TRBJ2-1; 8 bases fit TRBD2. This TCR was sampled from an adult with an advanced solid tumor such as melanoma, head and neck, liver or kidney cancer. The sequences come from CD4+ or CD8+ T cells sorted from blood, collected in a trial of the OX40 agonist ivuxolimab. For the CDR3, the DNA is TGTGCCAGCAGCCAAGATGGGTCCAGCGGGGGAAACTACAATGAGCAGTTCTTC. Translated, it gives CASSQDGSSGGNYNEQFF.